The text below deals with one TCR beta chain. Its antigen is undetermined. The primer mix had 60 Vbeta and 13 Jbeta primers. TCRdb's copy holds only in-frame clones and misses some; the assay was immunoSEQ multiplex PCR. This sample carries about 62,000 clones, under 80% of them seen once, and the ten largest clones take around 5%. The data were obtained in a study of cytomegalovirus exposure and HLA in healthy donors. Overall study context: An early release of data contained 75 million to 100 million unique TCRs, which came from HLA-typed donors. General study findings and limits: Specific recognition of CMV antigens was confirmed in vitro for a few chains (all CMV-associated). Most TCR sequences were rare, but some public TCRs occurred in many donors.

The CDR3 consists of 13 residues. Germline CDR1 is SGDLS and CDR2 is YYNGEE. V lost 4 bases and J 7 bases, leaving 14 bases between the germline ends. Donors counted as nominally healthy when sampled, yet unrecorded immune exposures were likely. The source of this sequence is a woman between 25 and 40 years old in good health and CMV-seronegative. The chain couples TRBV9 to TRBJ1-1; perhaps TRBD1 as D (6 bases). Sequencing was performed on PBMCs. CDR3 sequence reads: CASSPRGGSEAFF. CDR3 DNA: TGTGCCAGCAGCCCACGAGGGGGTAGTGAAGCTTTCTTT.